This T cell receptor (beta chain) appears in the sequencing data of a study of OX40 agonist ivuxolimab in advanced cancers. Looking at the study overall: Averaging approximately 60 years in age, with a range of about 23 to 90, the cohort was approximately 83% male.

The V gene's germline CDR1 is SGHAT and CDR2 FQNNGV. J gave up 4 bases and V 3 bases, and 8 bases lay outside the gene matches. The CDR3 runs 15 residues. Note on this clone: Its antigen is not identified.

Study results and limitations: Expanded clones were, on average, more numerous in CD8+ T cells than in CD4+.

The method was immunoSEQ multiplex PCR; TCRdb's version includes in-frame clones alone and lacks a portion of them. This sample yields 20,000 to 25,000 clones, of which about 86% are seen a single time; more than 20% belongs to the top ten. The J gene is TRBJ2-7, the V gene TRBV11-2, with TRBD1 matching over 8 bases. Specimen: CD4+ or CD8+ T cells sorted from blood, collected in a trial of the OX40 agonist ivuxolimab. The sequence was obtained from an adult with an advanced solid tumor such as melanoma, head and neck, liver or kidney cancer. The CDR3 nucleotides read TGTGCCAGCAGCTTTGGGGCGGACAGGGCTTACGAGCAGTACTTC. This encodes CASSFGADRAYEQYF.